This TCR beta chain was sequenced for a study of blood T cells in healthy people across ages. Findings and limits, study-wide: Roughly linear declines in TCR beta diversity per million T cells occurred with age.

Remarks on this clonotype: No antigen is known for it.

Next came a second PCR, run for roughly 6 to 11 cycles, which used a sample-barcoded 5' primer along with a J-beta primer mix. Every molecule of cDNA carried a tag from a template-switch adaptor with 12 random nucleotides. TCRdb reprocessed the 5' RACE reads via MiXCR and lists one record per CDR3 protein. The sample lists approximately 600,000 distinct CDR3 sequences, under 65% occurring once. This CDR3 is built from 14 residues. Trimming cost V 0 bases and J 4 bases, with 11 bases left between them. Looked up from germline, CDR1 is SQVTM and CDR2 is ANQGSEA. The sequencing sample was made of blood. This clonotype was sampled from a man aged 60 to 69 in good health. The rearrangement links TRBV29-1 to TRBJ2-3; no firm D call. The chain's CDR3 is CSVEEPGSPDTQYF. As DNA, the CDR3 is TGCAGCGTTGAAGAGCCTGGTTCCCCAGATACGCAGTATTTT.